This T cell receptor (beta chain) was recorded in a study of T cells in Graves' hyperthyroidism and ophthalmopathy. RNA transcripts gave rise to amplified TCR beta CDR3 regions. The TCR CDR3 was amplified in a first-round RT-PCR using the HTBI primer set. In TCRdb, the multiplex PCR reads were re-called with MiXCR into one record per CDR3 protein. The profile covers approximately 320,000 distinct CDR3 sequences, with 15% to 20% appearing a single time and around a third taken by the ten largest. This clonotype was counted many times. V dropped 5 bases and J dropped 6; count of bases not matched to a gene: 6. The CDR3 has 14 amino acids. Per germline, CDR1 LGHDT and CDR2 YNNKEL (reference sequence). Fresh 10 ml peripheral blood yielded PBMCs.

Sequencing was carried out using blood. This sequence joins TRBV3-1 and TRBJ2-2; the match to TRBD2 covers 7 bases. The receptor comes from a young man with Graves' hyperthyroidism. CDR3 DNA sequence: TGTGCCAGCAGCTCCAGGACTAGGGCCGGGGAGCTGTTTTTT. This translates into CASSSRTRAGELFF.